The 8 T cell receptor beta chains in this list originate from one sample, sequenced in a study of identical twins (dated by TCRdb to about 2016). Libraries came from 5' RACE. Data came from an Illumina HiSeq 2000. TCRdb took the public reads, trimmed them with fastp at Q25, ran MiXCR for clone calling and kept in-frame beta chains. Every CDR3 protein is listed once, alongside the most common genes and DNA of its rows. The table for this sample lists roughly 690,000 distinct CDR3 sequences; roughly 6.2% of them were counted only once. Around 1.9% of the sample is taken by the ten largest. Sample: naive T cells sorted from blood. In the paper's terms, the cell subset or site label means: cells isolated with a human naive T-cell isolation kit. The source of these receptors is a man aged 18 to 30 in good health.

V and J are TRBV6-1 and TRBJ2-7; 9 nucleotides match TRBD1. The germline V gene encodes CDR1 MNHNS and CDR2 SASEGT. With 8 bases clipped from V and 7 bases from J, the junction kept 9 bases outside the gene matches. The CDR3 loop spans 13 amino acids. CDR3 loop: CASRGTGTGEQYF. The CDR3 coding sequence is TGTGCCAGCCGCGGGACAGGGACTGGGGAGCAGTACTTC.

This clonotype was seen repeatedly, ten times or more. The chain joins TRBV12-3 or TRBV12-4 to TRBJ2-3, with 12 bases fitting TRBD2. V was pared by 8 bases and J by 3 bases, with 6 bases of the junction left unmatched. The CDR3 extends over 15 amino acids. The CDR3 region has the DNA TGTGCCAGCTCCCGGACTAGCGGGAAGACAGATACGCAGTATTTT. Protein sequence: CASSRTSGKTDTQYF.

The CDR3 DNA reads TGTGCCAGCAGCGTCGAACGGGACTATGGCTACACCTTC. This gives the protein CASSVERDYGYTF. The chain uses TRBV9 and TRBJ1-2; the D is unclear. This CDR3 comprises 13 residues. V was trimmed by 2 bases and J by 3 bases, leaving 8 bases between them. Germline assignment: CDR1 SGDLS and CDR2 YYNGEE. The full variable domain, rest sourced from reference TRBV9 and TRBJ1-2, is DSGVTQTPKHLITATGQRVTLRCSPRSGDLSVYWYQQSLDQGLQFLIQYYNGEERAKGNILERFSAQQFPDLHSELNLSSLELGDSALYFCASSVERDYGYTFGSGTRLTVV.

This clonotype has ten or more counts. The chain combines TRBV29-1 with TRBJ2-7, with unresolved D. The CDR3 runs to 11 residues. Trimming left V 2 bases short and J 6 bases short, with 8 bases between. Germline CDR1 is SQVTM and CDR2 is ANQGSEA. This CDR3 is CSVELGIEQYF. CDR3 nucleotides: TGCAGCGTTGAATTAGGGATCGAGCAGTACTTC.

This clonotype was detected a few times. The chain uses TRBV12-3 or TRBV12-4 and TRBJ2-1; D unclear. The CDR3 covers 16 residues. V was clipped by 1 base and J by 1 base, with 11 bases between them. The CDR3 DNA sequence: TGTGCCAGCAGTTTAGGGGTGGGTATGTCCTACAATGAGCAGTTCTTC. Its protein product is CASSLGVGMSYNEQFF.

This rearrangement joins TRBV7-2 to TRBJ2-1; 7 bases match TRBD2. Trimming cost V 5 bases and J 0 bases; bases outside gene matches: 7. Germline V gives CDR1 SGHTA, CDR2 FQGNSA. The CDR3 loop spans 16 amino acids. The CDR3 here is CASSPDGGSSYNEQFF. The CDR3 DNA reads as TGTGCCAGCAGCCCAGACGGCGGGAGCTCCTACAATGAGCAGTTCTTC.

The chain has TRBV6-2 or TRBV6-3 and TRBJ2-7; D remains ambiguous. V was clipped by 2 bases and J by 6 bases, with 8 bases between them. The CDR3 has 12 residues. Per germline, CDR1 MNHEY and CDR2 SVGEGT. CDR3 sequence: CASSYEYLEQYF. The CDR3 DNA reads TGTGCCAGCAGTTACGAATACCTCGAGCAGTACTTC.

This clonotype appeared a few times. The chain's CDR3 is CAWSGGGAGGYTF. Here the CDR3 DNA reads TGTGCCTGGAGTGGGGGGGGCGCGGGAGGCTACACCTTC. The J gene is TRBJ1-2, the V gene TRBV30; possibly TRBD1 for D (6 bases). Germline V gene data show CDR1 as GTSNPN and CDR2 as SVGIG (reference sequence). V was pared by 1 base and J by 8 bases, with 14 bases between. The CDR3 is made up of 13 amino acids.